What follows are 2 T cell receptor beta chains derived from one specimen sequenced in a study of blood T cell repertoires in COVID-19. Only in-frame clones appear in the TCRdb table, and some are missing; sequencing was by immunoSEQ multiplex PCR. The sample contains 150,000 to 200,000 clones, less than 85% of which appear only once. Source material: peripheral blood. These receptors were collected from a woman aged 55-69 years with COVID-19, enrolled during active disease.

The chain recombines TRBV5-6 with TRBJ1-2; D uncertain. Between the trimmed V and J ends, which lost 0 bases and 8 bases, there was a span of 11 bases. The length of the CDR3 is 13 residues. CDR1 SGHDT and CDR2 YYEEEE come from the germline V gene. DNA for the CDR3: TGTGCCAGCAGCTTGGCCCTGACTCTGGGCTACACCTTC. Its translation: CASSLALTLGYTF.

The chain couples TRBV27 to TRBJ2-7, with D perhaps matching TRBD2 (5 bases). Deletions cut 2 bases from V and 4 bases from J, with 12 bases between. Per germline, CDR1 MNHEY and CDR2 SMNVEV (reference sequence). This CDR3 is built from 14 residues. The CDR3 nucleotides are TGTGCCAGCAGTTTAAAAGGACTCATGTACGAGCAGTACTTC. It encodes CASSLKGLMYEQYF.